This T cell receptor beta chain was captured in a study of blood T cell repertoires in COVID-19. Overall study context: Specimens from acute and convalescent COVID-19 originated in the United States, Italy and Spain. Sample material is recorded as cDNA or gDNA derived from T cells, B-cell-depleted T cells, or PBMCs.

How the authors handled the data: It was from reference gene primer amplification that nucleated cell counts were estimated. Repertoires were generated with immunoSEQ multiplex PCR, while TCRdb's copy carries only in-frame clones and drops some. V, J and clone size are taken as reported in that table, and D and trimming were inferred from the DNA itself. The sample yields 200,000 to 300,000 clones, around 87% seen once. CDR3 length: 13 amino acids. V was trimmed by 3 bases and J by 7 bases, leaving 12 bases between them. As to this clone: The sample carries other DNA sequences with the same CDR3.

The origin of this receptor is a man in his 60s who had recovered from COVID-19. This chain joins TRBV12-3 or TRBV12-4 and TRBJ1-2; weak D call: TRBD1 (5 bases). The sequenced material came from peripheral blood. The CDR3 loop reads CASSFGRVGGYTF. The CDR3, as DNA: TGTGCCAGCAGTTTCGGCAGGGTGGGTGGCTACACCTTC.